This T cell receptor beta chain was recorded in a study of control samples from healthy donors and cancer patients. Produced via immunoSEQ multiplex PCR; TCRdb's table is partial and in-frame only. The sample shows approximately 150,000 clones, 80% to 95% of them seen only once. The ends were cut back, 8 bases at V and 3 bases at J, with 10 bases in the middle. Germline V gene lookup returns CDR1 MNHEY and CDR2 SMNVEV (reference sequence). The CDR3 has 12 residues. Material for sequencing was blood. V and J are TRBV27 and TRBJ1-1; D is perhaps TRBD1 (5 bases). The clonotype was recovered from a woman aged 25-40 years in good health. In DNA, the CDR3 is TGTGCCAGCGGTCGGGACTACACTGAAGCTTTCTTT. Translation gives CASGRDYTEAFF.